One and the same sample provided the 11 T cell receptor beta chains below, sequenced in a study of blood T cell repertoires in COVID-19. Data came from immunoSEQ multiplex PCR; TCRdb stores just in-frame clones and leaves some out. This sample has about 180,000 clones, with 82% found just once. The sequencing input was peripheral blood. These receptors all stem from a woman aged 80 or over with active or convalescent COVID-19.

CDR3 sequence reads: CASSLQGADTEAFF. The CDR3 bases are TGCGCCAGCAGCTTACAGGGGGCAGACACTGAAGCTTTCTTT. The rearrangement joins TRBV5-1 to TRBJ1-1, with 9 bases identical to TRBD1. Trimming removed 2 bases from V and 3 bases from J; junction bases left unmatched: 2. CDR1 and CDR2 (germline): SGHRS, YFSETQ. This CDR3 comprises 14 residues.

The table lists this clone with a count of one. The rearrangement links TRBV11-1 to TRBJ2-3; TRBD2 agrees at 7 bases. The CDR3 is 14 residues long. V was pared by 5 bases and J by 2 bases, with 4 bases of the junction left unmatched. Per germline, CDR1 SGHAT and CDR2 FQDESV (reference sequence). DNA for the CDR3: TGTGCCAGCAGCCGGGACTACTCCACAGATACGCAGTATTTT. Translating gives CASSRDYSTDTQYF.

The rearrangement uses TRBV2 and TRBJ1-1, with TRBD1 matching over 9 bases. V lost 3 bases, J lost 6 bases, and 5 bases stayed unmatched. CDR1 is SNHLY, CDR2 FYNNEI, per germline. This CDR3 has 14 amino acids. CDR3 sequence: CASSDGTGRPEAFF. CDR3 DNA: TGTGCCAGCAGTGACGGGACAGGGCGACCTGAAGCTTTCTTT.

The CDR3 region has the DNA TGTGCCAGTAGATTTTTGAGCAGGGTGAACACTGAAGCTTTCTTT. It encodes CASRFLSRVNTEAFF. The chain couples TRBV19 to TRBJ1-1, with a tentative D call TRBD1 (5 bases). The CDR3 is made up of 15 amino acids. CDR1 and CDR2 (germline): LNHDA, SQIVND (reference sequence). With 6 bases removed from V and 0 bases from J, the gap between germline ends came to 14 bases.

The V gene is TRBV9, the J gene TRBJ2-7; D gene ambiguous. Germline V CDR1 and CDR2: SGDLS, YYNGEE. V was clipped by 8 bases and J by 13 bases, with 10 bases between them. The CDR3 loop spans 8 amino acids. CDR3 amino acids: CASASVYF. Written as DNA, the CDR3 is TGTGCCAGTGCGTCGGTATACTTC. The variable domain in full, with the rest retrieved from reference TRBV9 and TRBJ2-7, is DSGVTQTPKHLITATGQRVTLRCSPRSGDLSVYWYQQSLDQGLQFLIQYYNGEERAKGNILERFSAQQFPDLHSELNLSSLELGDSALYFCASASVYFGPGTRLTVT.

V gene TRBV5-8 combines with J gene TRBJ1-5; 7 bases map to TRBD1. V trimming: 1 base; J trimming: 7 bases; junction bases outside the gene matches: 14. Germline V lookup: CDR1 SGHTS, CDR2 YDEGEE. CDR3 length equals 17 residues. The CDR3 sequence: CASSLWYAGGSKQPQHF. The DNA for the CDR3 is TGTGCCAGCAGCTTGTGGTATGCAGGGGGAAGTAAGCAGCCCCAGCATTTT.

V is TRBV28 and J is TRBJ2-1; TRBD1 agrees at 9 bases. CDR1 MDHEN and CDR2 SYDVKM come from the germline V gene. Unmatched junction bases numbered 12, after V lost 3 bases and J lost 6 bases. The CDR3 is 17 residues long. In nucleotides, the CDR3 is TGTGCCAGCAGTTTCTTACTGGGACAGGGCTACGGCAATGAGCAGTTCTTC. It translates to CASSFLLGQGYGNEQFF.

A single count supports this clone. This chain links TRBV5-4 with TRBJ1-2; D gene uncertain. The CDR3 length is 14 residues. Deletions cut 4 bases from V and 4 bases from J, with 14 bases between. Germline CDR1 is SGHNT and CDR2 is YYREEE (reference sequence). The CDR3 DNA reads TGTGCCAGCAGCCCCGCGGGGAGCCGCTATGGCTACACCTTC. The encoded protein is CASSPAGSRYGYTF.

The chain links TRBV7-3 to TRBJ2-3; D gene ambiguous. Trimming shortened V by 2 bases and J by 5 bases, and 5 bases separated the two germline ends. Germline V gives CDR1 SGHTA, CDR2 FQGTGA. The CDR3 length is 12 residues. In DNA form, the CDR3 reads TGTGCCAGCAGCTTATACGGAGATACGCAGTATTTT. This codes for CASSLYGDTQYF.

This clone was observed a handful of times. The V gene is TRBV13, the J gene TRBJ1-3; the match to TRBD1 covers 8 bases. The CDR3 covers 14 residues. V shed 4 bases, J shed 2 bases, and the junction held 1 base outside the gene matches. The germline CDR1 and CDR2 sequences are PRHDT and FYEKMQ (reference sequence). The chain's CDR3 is CASSSGGTGNTIYF. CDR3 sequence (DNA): TGTGCCAGCAGCTCAGGGGGCACTGGAAACACCATATATTTT.

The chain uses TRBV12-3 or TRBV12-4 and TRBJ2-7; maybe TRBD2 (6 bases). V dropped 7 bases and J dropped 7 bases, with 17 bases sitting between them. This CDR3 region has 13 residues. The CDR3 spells CASNQGLAREQYF. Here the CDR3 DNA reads TGTGCCAGCAATCAAGGGCTAGCGAGGGAGCAGTACTTC.